Here is one TCR beta chain with its context. V lost 5 bases and J lost 2, with 12 bases in between. Looked up from germline, CDR1 is SNHLY and CDR2 is FYNNEI. CDR3 length: 14 residues. This record belongs to a study of blood T cell repertoires in COVID-19. Study as a whole: Sites in the United States, Italy and Spain provided acute and convalescent COVID-19 samples.

As processed by the authors: Quantification of nucleated cells was approximated via reference gene primer amplification. Clones were sequenced by immunoSEQ multiplex PCR, and TCRdb holds only the in-frame ones, with some missing. V, J and clone size are those of that table, while D and trimming were read from the DNA. The table lists around 180,000 clones, roughly 80% of them singletons. The chain employs TRBV2 and TRBJ1-1; D may be TRBD1 (6 bases). The sequencing input was peripheral blood. This TCR was recovered from a man in his 60s with active or convalescent COVID-19. The DNA of the CDR3 is TGTGCCAGCAGTCGAAGACAGGCAAACACTGAAGCTTTCTTT. Translating it yields CASSRRQANTEAFF.